These 5 T cell receptor beta chains originate from one sample sequenced in a study of chemoradiotherapy in HPV16-positive cancers. The assay was immunoSEQ multiplex PCR, and TCRdb's table has in-frame clones only and misses some. The sample yields approximately 12,000 clones, over 65% seen once. The sample here was taken from a patient who underwent chemoradiotherapy. All receptors derive from a human donor with HPV-associated anogenital cancer.

This rearrangement joins TRBV5-6 to TRBJ2-3; no firm D call. The CDR3 sequence is 13 residues long. Germline V CDR1 and CDR2: SGHDT, YYEEEE. With 4 bases removed from V and 6 bases from J, the gap between germline ends came to 12 bases. This chain's CDR3 is CASSHIFGDTQYF. CDR3 DNA sequence: TGTGCCAGCAGCCATATATTTGGTGATACGCAGTATTTT.

The chain joins TRBV6-1 to TRBJ2-6; possible D gene TRBD1, 5 bases. Germline-derived CDR1 and CDR2 are MNHNS and SASEGT. The CDR3 consists of 17 residues. V was pared by 4 bases and J by 0 bases, with 13 bases between. The CDR3 nucleotides read TGTGCCAGCAGTGGCAAGGACACCTCCTCTGGGGCCAACGTCCTGACTTTC. Translation gives CASSGKDTSSGANVLTF.

The genes are TRBV4-1 and TRBJ1-2; TRBD1 might be the D (5 bases). The length of the CDR3 is 14 residues. Trimming pared 0 bases from V and 4 bases from J, leaving 9 bases between. Germline CDR1 reads MGHRA; CDR2 reads YSYEKL. The CDR3 loop reads CASSQDWGVYGYTF. The CDR3 DNA sequence: TGCGCCAGCAGCCAAGACTGGGGGGTCTATGGCTACACCTTC.

V gene TRBV7-8 combines with J gene TRBJ2-1, with a weak D call TRBD2 (6 bases). This CDR3 spans 16 amino acids. CDR1 is SGHVS, CDR2 FQNEAQ, per germline. V was pared by 4 bases and J by 2 bases, with 15 bases between. The CDR3 here is CASSSPEGLAYNEQFF. As DNA, the CDR3 is TGTGCCAGCAGCTCGCCGGAGGGGTTAGCCTACAATGAGCAGTTCTTC.

Turning to this clone: The DNA is left out, because the CDR3 cannot be placed on it with certainty; the CDR3 is given as TCRdb lists it. This chain connects TRBV28 to TRBJ2-7. The CDR3 is made up of 12 amino acids, end residues included. CDR1 is MDHEN and CDR2 is SYDVKM in the germline V gene. The CDR3 region is CASSTSWKEQYF.